Following are 3 T cell receptor beta chains from one sample sequenced in a study of technical replicates of blood from a few donors. Assay used: immunoSEQ multiplex PCR; TCRdb lists only in-frame clones, some missing. The sample holds under 110,000 clones, roughly 95% seen once. Sequenced input: T cells isolated from PBMCs. These receptors were taken from a human donor in good health.

This clone occurred a few times. V gene TRBV4-1 combines with J gene TRBJ1-1; D unclear. Germline CDR1 is MGHRA and CDR2 is YSYEKL. CDR3 length: 12 amino acids. Trimming pared 0 bases from V and 5 bases from J, leaving 4 bases between. The CDR3 is CASSQDPTEAFF. Written as DNA, the CDR3 is TGCGCCAGCAGCCAAGACCCAACTGAAGCTTTCTTT.

This chain uses TRBV28 with TRBJ2-7; 9 nucleotides line up with TRBD2. Trimming removed 7 bases from V and 0 bases from J; junction bases left unmatched: 7. Germline CDR1 MDHEN, CDR2 SYDVKM. The length of the CDR3 is 15 residues. CDR3 sequence reads: CASTLSGSLSYEQYF. The CDR3 DNA is TGTGCCAGCACTCTTAGCGGGAGCCTCTCCTACGAGCAGTACTTC.

The genes are TRBV7-9 and TRBJ2-3; unclear D gene. Germline assignment: CDR1 SEHNR and CDR2 FQNEAQ (reference sequence). Trimming took off 3 bases at V and 2 bases at J, with 9 bases between the two ends. The CDR3 is made up of 14 amino acids. CDR3 sequence reads: CASSFLYDTDTQYF. Here the CDR3 DNA reads TGTGCCAGCAGCTTTCTCTACGACACAGATACGCAGTATTTT.